The T cell receptor beta chain under discussion was sequenced for a study of shared clonotypes between healthy human individuals. Background on the study: Per-donor plates numbered three CD4 naive, three CD4 memory, two CD8 naive and one CD8 memory.

On this clone: What it binds is not known. At one of its ends the junction is not consistent with the germline gene, which may arise from a read error.

Replicate PCRs from sorted subsets contained roughly 190 ng DNA, which is 30,000 to 35,000 T cell genomes. Assay: immunoSEQ multiplex PCR; the TCRdb copy retains only in-frame clones and omits some. Counted here are a few million clones, over 85% occurring once; the ten biggest clones make up about 0.41%. Study-wide points: A handful of donors showed sharing of roughly 5% of naive CD4 clonotypes.

Germline lookup yields CDR1 MDHEN and CDR2 SYDVKM. This CDR3 spans 11 amino acids. The sequenced material came from naive CD4+ T cells from PBMCs. As to subset: CD45RA+ positively selected. The origin of this receptor is a man aged 18 to 30 in good health. Some clones in this sample may be carry-over from other donors' samples. This chain joins TRBV28 and TRBJ2-7; D possibly corresponds to TRBD1 (6 bases). This CDR3 is CASSYLTGYIF. DNA for the CDR3: TGTGCCAGCAGTTATCTGACAGGTTATATCTTC.